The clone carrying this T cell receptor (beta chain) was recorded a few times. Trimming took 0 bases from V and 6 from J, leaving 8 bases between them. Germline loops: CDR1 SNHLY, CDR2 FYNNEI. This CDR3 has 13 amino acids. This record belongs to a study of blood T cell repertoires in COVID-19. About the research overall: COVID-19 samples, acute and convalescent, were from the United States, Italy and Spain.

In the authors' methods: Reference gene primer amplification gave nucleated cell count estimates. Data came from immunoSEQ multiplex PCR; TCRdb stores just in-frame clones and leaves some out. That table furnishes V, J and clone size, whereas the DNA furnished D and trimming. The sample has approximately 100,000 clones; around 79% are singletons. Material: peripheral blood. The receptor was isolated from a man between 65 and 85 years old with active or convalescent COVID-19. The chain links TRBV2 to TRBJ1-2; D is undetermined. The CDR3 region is CASSEARNDGYTF. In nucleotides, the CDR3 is TGTGCCAGCAGTGAAGCGCGCAATGATGGCTACACCTTC.